Sequencing of this TCR beta chain was carried out in a study of T cell responses to AZD1222 COVID-19 vaccine. Study findings and constraints: Clonal diversity may have been underestimated, and the donors were mostly white British, with more females than males.

Germline CDR1 reads LGHNA; CDR2 reads YNFKEQ. This CDR3 has 14 amino acids. Between the trimmed V and J ends, which lost 0 bases and 4 bases, there was a span of 9 bases. The repertoire was sequenced with immunoSEQ multiplex PCR; TCRdb's copy has only in-frame clones and lacks some. The sample has 130,000 to 150,000 clones, roughly 89% seen once. To note about this clone: The antigen is undetermined.

The receptor was derived from an adult in good health. The V gene is TRBV4-2, the J gene TRBJ1-2; D possibly corresponds to TRBD1 (5 bases). This material consisted of peripheral blood, taken on day 0 of AZD1222 vaccination. The CDR3: CASSQESGRYGYTF. The CDR3 DNA is TGTGCCAGCAGCCAAGAGTCAGGGCGCTATGGCTACACCTTC.